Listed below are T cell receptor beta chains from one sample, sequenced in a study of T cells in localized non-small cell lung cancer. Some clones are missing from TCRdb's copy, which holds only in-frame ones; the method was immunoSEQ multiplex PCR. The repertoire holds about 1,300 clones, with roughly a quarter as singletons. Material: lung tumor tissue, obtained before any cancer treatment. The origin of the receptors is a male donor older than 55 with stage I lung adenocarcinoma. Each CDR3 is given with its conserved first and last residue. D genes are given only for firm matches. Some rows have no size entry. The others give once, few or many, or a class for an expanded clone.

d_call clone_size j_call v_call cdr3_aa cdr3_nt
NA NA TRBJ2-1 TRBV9 CASTAGFGEQFF TGTGCCAGCACCGCGGGTTTCGGTGAGCAGTTCTTC
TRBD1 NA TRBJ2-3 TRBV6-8 CASRMTGGDTQYF TGTGCCAGCAGGATGACAGGGGGAGATACGCAGTATTTT
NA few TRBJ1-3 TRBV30 CAWSVIKLSGNTIYF TGTGCCTGGAGTGTCATCAAACTCTCTGGAAACACCATATATTTT
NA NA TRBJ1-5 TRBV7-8 CASSPDEGNQPQHF TGTGCCAGCAGCCCGGACGAGGGCAATCAGCCCCAGCATTTT
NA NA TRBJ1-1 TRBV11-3 CASSLDPRGNTEAFF TGTGCCAGCAGCTTAGACCCTAGGGGGAACACTGAAGCTTTCTTT
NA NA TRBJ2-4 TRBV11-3 CASSLTDGAKNIQYF TGTGCCAGCAGCTTAACGGACGGAGCCAAAAACATTCAGTACTTC
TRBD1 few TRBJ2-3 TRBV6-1 CASSEASGQGADTQYF TGTGCCAGCAGTGAAGCGTCCGGACAGGGGGCAGATACGCAGTATTTT
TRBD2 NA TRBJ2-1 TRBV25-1 CASSEWWEGRDEQFF TGTGCCAGCAGTGAATGGTGGGAGGGCCGGGATGAGCAGTTCTTC
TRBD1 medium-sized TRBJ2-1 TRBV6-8 CASSYSIQGRYNEQFF TGTGCCAGCAGTTACTCAATACAGGGGCGTTACAATGAGCAGTTCTTC
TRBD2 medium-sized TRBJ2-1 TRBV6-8 CASSYSASGFLRNEQFF TGTGCCAGCAGTTACTCGGCTAGCGGGTTTCTAAGGAATGAGCAGTTCTTC
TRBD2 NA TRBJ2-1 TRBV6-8 CASTTGGLAGIGSDEQFF TGTGCCAGCACGACGGGGGGGCTAGCGGGGATAGGAAGCGATGAGCAGTTCTTC
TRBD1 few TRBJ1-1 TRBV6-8 CASSLRDRGMSEAFF TGTGCCAGCAGTCTCCGGGACAGGGGTATGTCTGAAGCTTTCTTT
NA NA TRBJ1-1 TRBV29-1 CSPLRVGTEAFF TGCAGCCCCTTGAGGGTAGGCACTGAAGCTTTCTTT
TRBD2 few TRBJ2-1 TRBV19 CASSIVVSGIRNEQFF TGTGCCAGTAGTATAGTAGTAAGCGGGATAAGGAATGAGCAGTTCTTC
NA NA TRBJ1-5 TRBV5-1 CASSPVGGAAQPQHF TGCGCCAGCAGCCCGGTGGGGGGGGCAGCTCAGCCCCAGCATTTT
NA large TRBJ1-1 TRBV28 CASSLHRYFSDTEAFF TGTGCCAGCAGTTTACACAGATACTTTTCTGACACTGAAGCTTTCTTT
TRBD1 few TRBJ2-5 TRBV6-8 CASSPYRGRSETQYF TGTGCCAGCAGTCCTTACAGGGGGCGCTCAGAGACCCAGTACTTC
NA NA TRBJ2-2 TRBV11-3 CASSSVDKPGNLFF TGTGCCAGCAGCTCGGTGGATAAACCGGGGAATCTGTTTTTT
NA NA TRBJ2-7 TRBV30 CASEGGPYEQYF TGTGCCTCGGAGGGGGGCCCCTACGAGCAGTACTTC
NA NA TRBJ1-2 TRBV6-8 CASMGGDMVGYTF TGTGCCAGCATGGGGGGGGACATGGTTGGCTACACCTTC
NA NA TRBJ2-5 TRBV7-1 CASSFAKEETQYF TGTGCCAGCAGCTTTGCAAAGGAAGAGACCCAGTACTTC
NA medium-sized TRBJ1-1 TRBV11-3 CASSASGGRLGTEAFF TGTGCCAGCAGCGCTTCGGGGGGGCGGCTGGGAACTGAAGCTTTCTTT
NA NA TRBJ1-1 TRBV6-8 CASGTEGNTEAFF TGTGCCAGCGGGACGGAGGGGAACACTGAAGCTTTCTTT
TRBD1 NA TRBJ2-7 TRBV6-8 CASSLDRGRIYEQYF TGTGCCAGCAGCCTGGACAGGGGGAGAATCTACGAGCAGTACTTC
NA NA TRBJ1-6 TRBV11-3 CASSLTGDSFEPLHF TGTGCCAGCAGCCTTACCGGGGACTCGTTCGAACCCCTCCACTTT
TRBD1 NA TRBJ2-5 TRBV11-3 CASSYTGTGGLEYF TGTGCCAGCAGCTATACCGGGACAGGGGGCCTTGAGTACTTC
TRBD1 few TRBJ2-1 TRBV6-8 CASRIRDRGSEQFF TGTGCCAGCAGGATCCGGGACAGGGGTAGTGAGCAGTTCTTC
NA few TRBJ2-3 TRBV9 CASRPAPTLTDTQYF TGTGCCAGCAGACCAGCCCCCACCTTAACAGATACGCAGTATTTT
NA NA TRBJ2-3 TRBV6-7 CASSRSDTQYF TGTGCCAGCAGTAGATCAGATACGCAGTATTTT
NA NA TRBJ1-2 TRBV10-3 CAISEEGGLGYTF TGTGCCATCAGTGAGGAAGGGGGGCTCGGCTACACCTTC
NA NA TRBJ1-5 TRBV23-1 CASSQSPPGGGQPQHF TGCGCCAGCAGTCAAAGCCCCCCGGGGGGAGGTCAGCCCCAGCATTTT
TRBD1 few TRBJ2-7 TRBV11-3 CASSLGDRAMHEQYF TGTGCCAGCAGCTTGGGGGACAGGGCGATGCACGAGCAGTACTTC
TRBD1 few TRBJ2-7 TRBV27 CASKGVLGGWNYEQYF TGTGCCAGCAAGGGGGTACTAGGGGGCTGGAACTACGAGCAGTACTTC
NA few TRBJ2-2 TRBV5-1 CASSLEAVTGELFF TGCGCCAGCAGCTTGGAGGCCGTCACCGGGGAGCTGTTTTTT
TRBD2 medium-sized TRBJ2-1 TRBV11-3 CASSLGSPSGRLEFF TGTGCCAGCAGCTTAGGAAGCCCTAGCGGGAGATTGGAGTTCTTC
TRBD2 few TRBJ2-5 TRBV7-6 CASSLGLADWETQYF TGTGCCAGCAGCTTAGGCCTAGCGGATTGGGAGACCCAGTACTTC
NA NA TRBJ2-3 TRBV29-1 CSVRRDISTDTQYF TGCAGCGTTCGCCGGGACATTTCCACAGATACGCAGTATTTT
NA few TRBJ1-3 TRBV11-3 CASSSQGGRNTIYF TGTGCCAGCAGCTCCCAAGGGGGGAGAAACACCATATATTTT
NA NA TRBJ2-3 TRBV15 CATGRGISTDTQYF TGTGCCACTGGAAGGGGGATTAGCACAGATACGCAGTATTTT
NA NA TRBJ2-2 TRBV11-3 CASSFGVQTGELFF TGTGCCAGCAGCTTTGGCGTTCAGACCGGGGAGCTGTTTTTT
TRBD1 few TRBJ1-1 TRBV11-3 CASSLTTGKDFEAFF TGTGCCAGCAGCTTAACGACAGGGAAGGATTTTGAAGCTTTCTTT
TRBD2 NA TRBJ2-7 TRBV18 CASSLSSGAGGPGSYEQYF TGTGCCAGCTCCCTCTCGAGCGGTGCGGGAGGGCCCGGATCCTACGAGCAGTACTTC
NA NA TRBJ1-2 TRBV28 CASTKSSRGVGYTF TGTGCCAGCACCAAATCCTCAAGGGGGGTTGGCTACACCTTC
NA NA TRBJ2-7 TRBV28 CASSPHGASSYEQYF TGTGCCAGCAGTCCCCATGGCGCGAGCTCCTACGAGCAGTACTTC
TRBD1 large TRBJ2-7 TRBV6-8 CASSSGTGSYEQYF TGTGCCAGCAGCTCCGGGACAGGTTCCTACGAGCAGTACTTC
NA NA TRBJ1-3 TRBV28 CASSSGTLRTGNTIYF TGTGCCAGCAGTTCCGGGACCCTCAGAACGGGAAACACCATATATTTT
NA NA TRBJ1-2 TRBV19 CASSENYGYTF TGTGCCAGCTCAGAGAACTATGGCTACACCTTC
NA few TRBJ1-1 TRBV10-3 CAISESNRVRHTEAFF TGTGCCATCAGTGAGTCGAATCGAGTACGGCACACTGAAGCTTTCTTT
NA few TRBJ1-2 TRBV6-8 CASSRLGVGYGYTF TGTGCCAGCAGCCGACTTGGGGTAGGCTATGGCTACACCTTC